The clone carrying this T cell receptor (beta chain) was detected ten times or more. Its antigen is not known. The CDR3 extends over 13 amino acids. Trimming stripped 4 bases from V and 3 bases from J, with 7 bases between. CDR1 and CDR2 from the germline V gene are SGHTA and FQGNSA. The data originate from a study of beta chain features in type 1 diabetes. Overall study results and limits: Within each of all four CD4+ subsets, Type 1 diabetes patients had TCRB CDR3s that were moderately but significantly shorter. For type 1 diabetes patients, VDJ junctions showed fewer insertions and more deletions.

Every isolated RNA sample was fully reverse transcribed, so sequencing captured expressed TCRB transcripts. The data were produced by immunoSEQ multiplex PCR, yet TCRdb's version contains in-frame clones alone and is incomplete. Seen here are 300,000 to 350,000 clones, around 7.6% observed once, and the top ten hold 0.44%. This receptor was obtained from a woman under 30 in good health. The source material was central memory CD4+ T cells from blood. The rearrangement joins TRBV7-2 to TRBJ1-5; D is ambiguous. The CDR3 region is CASSSNTNQPQHF. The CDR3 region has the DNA TGTGCCAGCAGCTCAAACACCAATCAGCCCCAGCATTTT.